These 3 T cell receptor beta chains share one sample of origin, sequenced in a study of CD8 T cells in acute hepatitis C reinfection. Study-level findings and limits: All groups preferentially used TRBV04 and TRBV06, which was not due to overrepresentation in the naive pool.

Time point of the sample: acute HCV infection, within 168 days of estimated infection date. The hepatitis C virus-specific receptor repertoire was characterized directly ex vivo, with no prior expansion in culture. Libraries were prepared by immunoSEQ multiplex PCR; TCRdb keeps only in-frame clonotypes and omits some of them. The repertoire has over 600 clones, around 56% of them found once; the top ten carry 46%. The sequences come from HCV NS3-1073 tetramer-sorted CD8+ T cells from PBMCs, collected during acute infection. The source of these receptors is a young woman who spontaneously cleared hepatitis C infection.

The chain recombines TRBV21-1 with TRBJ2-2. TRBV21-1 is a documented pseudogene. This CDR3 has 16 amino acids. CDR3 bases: TGTGCCAGCAGCAAAAGGGGGGACACGAACACCGGGGAGCTGTTTTTT. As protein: CASSKRGDTNTGELFF.

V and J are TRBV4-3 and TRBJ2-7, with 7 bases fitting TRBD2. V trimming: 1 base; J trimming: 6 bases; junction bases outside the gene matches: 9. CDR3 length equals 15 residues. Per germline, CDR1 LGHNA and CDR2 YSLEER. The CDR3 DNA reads TGCGCCAGCAGCCAAGTTGCGGGAGAGCCCAGCGAGCAGTACTTC. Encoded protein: CASSQVAGEPSEQYF.

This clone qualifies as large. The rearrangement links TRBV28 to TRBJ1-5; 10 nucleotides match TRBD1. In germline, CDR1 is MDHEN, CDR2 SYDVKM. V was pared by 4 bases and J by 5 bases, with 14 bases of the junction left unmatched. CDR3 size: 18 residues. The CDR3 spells CASSSLIGRTGGDQPQHF. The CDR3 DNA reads TGTGCCAGCAGTTCTCTTATCGGGAGGACAGGGGGGGATCAGCCCCAGCATTTT.